The 9 T cell receptor beta chains below all came from one sample that was sequenced in a study of graft-versus-host responses after intestinal transplantation (dated by TCRdb to the early 2020s). Their specific antigens are unknown. Libraries were constructed by the immunoSEQ multiplex PCR assay. TCRdb took this table from immuneACCESS and kept in-frame rearrangements with V and J called. Such tables lack part of the clones; where checked against another copy, unresolved V genes explain under half of the gap, and the rest is unexplained. This sample lists approximately 99,000 clones; 91% were detected once. About 0.18% of the sample is held by the ten biggest clonotypes. According to the study, the label for this sample's time point signals: cells obtained before transplantation from donor or recipient. Specimen: unstimulated CD4+ T cells sorted from spleen or lymph node cells, collected before transplant. These receptors were taken from a human donor who was the organ donor for an intestinal transplant.

The gene calls are TRBV7-3 and TRBJ2-3; 7 positions agree with TRBD2. CDR1 is SGHTA, CDR2 FQGTGA, per germline. J gave up 2 bases and V 5 bases, and 7 bases lay outside the gene matches. This CDR3 is 15 amino acids long. CDR3 in DNA: TGTGCCAGCAGCCGAGGGCTAGCGGACACAGATACGCAGTATTTT. Its protein is CASSRGLADTDTQYF.

The chain employs TRBV4-3 and TRBJ2-1; 10 bases align to TRBD2. Germline CDR1 and CDR2: LGHNA and YSLEER. The CDR3 consists of 19 residues. V lost 4 bases to trimming and J lost 0 bases; unmatched junction nucleotides: 12. Written as DNA, the CDR3 is TGCGCCAGCAGCCCCGTAATAGCGGGGGGCTACTACTCCTACAATGAGCAGTTCTTC. Translating gives CASSPVIAGGYYSYNEQFF.

Here the CDR3 reads CATPTVRGGTPYNEQFF. The CDR3 DNA reads TGTGCCACCCCCACCGTCCGCGGGGGTACCCCCTACAATGAGCAGTTCTTC. The V and J genes are TRBV9 and TRBJ2-1; 7 nucleotides align to TRBD2. The V segment lost 9 bases and the J segment 2 bases; nucleotides outside the gene matches: 17. Germline CDR1 SGDLS, CDR2 YYNGEE. This CDR3 is 17 amino acids long.

The rearrangement uses TRBV6-5 and TRBJ2-7, with 8 bases identical to TRBD2. The CDR3 is made up of 15 amino acids. The V and J ends lost 6 bases and 6 bases, in that order; junction bases with no gene match: 13. CDR1 MNHEY and CDR2 SVGAGI come from the germline V gene. CDR3 region: CASRVTGGSLGEQYF. In DNA, the CDR3 is TGTGCCAGCAGAGTTACGGGGGGGTCCTTGGGCGAGCAGTACTTC.

Remarks on this clone: One junction end does not reproduce the germline sequence, and a read error may be involved. This sequence joins TRBV6-1 and TRBJ2-7; D may be TRBD1 (5 bases). CDR3 size: 15 residues. CDR1 MNHNS and CDR2 SASEGT come from the germline V gene. Here the CDR3 reads CASSPTVLSSYGQYF. CDR3 DNA: TGTGCCAGCAGTCCGACAGTCCTTAGCTCCTACGGGCAGTACTTC.

This chain joins TRBV5-1 and TRBJ2-6; 8 positions match TRBD1. Germline trimming cut 2 bases from V and 0 bases from J; bases unmatched to any gene: 10. The germline V gene encodes CDR1 SGHRS and CDR2 YFSETQ. CDR3 size: 19 residues. As DNA, the CDR3 is TGCGCCAGCAGCTTCTACCGGGGACAGGCCAACTCTGGGGCCAACGTCCTGACTTTC. Translated, it gives CASSFYRGQANSGANVLTF. Variable domain in full (rest from reference TRBV5-1 and TRBJ2-6): KAGVTQTPRYLIKTRGQQVTLSCSPISGHRSVSWYQQTPGQGLQFLFEYFSETQRNKGNFPGRFSGRQFSNSRSEMNVSTLELGDSALYLCASSFYRGQANSGANVLTFGAGSRLTVL.

V and J are TRBV19 and TRBJ1-2; 11 bases agree with TRBD1. Trimming at V came to 6 bases and at J to 0 bases, leaving 6 bases not matched to a gene. CDR1 and CDR2 (germline): LNHDA, SQIVND (reference sequence). This CDR3 spans 16 amino acids. The CDR3 DNA is TGTGCCAGTAGCATGGGACAGGGGGAGCCTAACTATGGCTACACCTTC. Its protein is CASSMGQGEPNYGYTF.

The V and J genes are TRBV6-1 and TRBJ2-7; D may be TRBD1 (6 bases). Trimming removed 6 bases at V and 1 base at J, with 13 bases between. Germline CDR1 is MNHNS and CDR2 is SASEGT. The CDR3 consists of 14 residues. The CDR3 nucleotides read TGTGCCAGCAGGGGGTGGACAGATTCCTACGAGCAGTACTTC. Translating it yields CASRGWTDSYEQYF.

CDR3 coding DNA: TGCGCCAGCAGCTCCCAGGGTCAACGCGCACAAGAGACCCAGTACTTC. It yields the protein CASSSQGQRAQETQYF. The chain uses TRBV4-1 and TRBJ2-5, with D possibly being TRBD1 (5 bases). V gave up 5 bases and J gave up 2 bases, with 18 bases separating them. The CDR3 runs 16 residues. Germline CDR1 MGHRA, CDR2 YSYEKL.